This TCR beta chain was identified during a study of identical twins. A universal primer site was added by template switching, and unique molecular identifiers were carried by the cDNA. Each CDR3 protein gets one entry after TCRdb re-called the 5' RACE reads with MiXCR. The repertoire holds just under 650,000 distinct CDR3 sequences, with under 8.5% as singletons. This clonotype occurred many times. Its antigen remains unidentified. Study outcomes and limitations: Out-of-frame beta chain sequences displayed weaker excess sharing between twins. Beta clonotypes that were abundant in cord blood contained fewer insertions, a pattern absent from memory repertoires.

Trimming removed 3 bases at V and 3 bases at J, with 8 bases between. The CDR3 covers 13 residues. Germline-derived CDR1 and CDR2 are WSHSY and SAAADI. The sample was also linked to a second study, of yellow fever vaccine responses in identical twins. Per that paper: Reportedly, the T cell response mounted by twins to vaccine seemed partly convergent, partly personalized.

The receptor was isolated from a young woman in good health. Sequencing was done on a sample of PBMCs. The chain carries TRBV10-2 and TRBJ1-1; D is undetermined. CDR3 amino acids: CASSDYSYTEAFF. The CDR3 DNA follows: TGCGCCAGCAGTGATTACAGTTACACTGAAGCTTTCTTT.